Below, 19 T cell receptor beta chains from the same sample are listed, as sequenced in a study of identical twins. TCRdb independently ran MiXCR on the 5' RACE reads; one entry per CDR3 protein. The sample has roughly 1.6 million distinct CDR3 sequences, 32% seen once; the top ten hold more than 0.25%. Material: cord blood. These TCRs come from a newborn girl in good health.

This sequence joins TRBV20-1 and TRBJ1-1, with D unresolved. The germline V gene has CDR1 DFQATT and CDR2 SNEGSKA (reference sequence). Trimming removed 2 bases from V and 4 bases from J, with 11 bases in between. This CDR3 is 13 amino acids long. CDR3 amino acids: CSARPTRITEAFF. CDR3 nucleotides: TGCAGTGCTAGACCGACACGGATCACTGAAGCTTTCTTT.

In this sample, this clonotype turned up a few times. The V call is TRBV20-1, the J call TRBJ2-1, with D perhaps matching TRBD2 (6 bases). The CDR3 extends over 14 amino acids. Trimming removed 4 bases at V and 5 bases at J, with 15 bases between. From germline, CDR1 is DFQATT and CDR2 SNEGSKA (reference sequence). In DNA, the CDR3 is TGCAGTGCTACCGGGACTCCCCTAAACAATGAGCAGTTCTTC. Protein product: CSATGTPLNNEQFF.

This chain connects TRBV12-3 or TRBV12-4 to TRBJ2-1; 16 bases fit TRBD2. The CDR3 contains 18 residues. V lost 5 bases and J lost 10; bases outside the gene matches: 14. CDR3 DNA sequence: TGTGCCAGCAGTGGGCCAACCGCCGGGACTAGCGGGAGGGCAGAGCAGTTCTTC. Its protein is CASSGPTAGTSGRAEQFF.

The sample holds a few counts of this clonotype. The chain carries TRBV12-3 or TRBV12-4 and TRBJ1-4; D gene ambiguous. This CDR3 contains 13 residues. Trimming removed 7 bases from V and 0 bases from J, with 6 bases in between. In DNA, the CDR3 is TGTGCCAGCACTATCACAACTAATGAAAAACTGTTTTTT. It specifies CASTITTNEKLFF.

The V and J genes are TRBV15 and TRBJ2-4, with D uncertain. Germline-derived CDR1 and CDR2 are LNHNV and YYDKDF (reference sequence). The CDR3 sequence is 15 residues long. Trimming took 0 bases from V and 1 from J, leaving 7 bases between them. As DNA, the CDR3 is TGTGCCACCAGCAGAGACCCCGATGCCAAAAACATTCAGTACTTC. Its protein is CATSRDPDAKNIQYF.

This clonotype appeared many times. The CDR3 nucleotides are TGCGCCAGCAGCTGGACAGCAACTAATGAAAAACTGTTTTTT. This sequence encodes CASSWTATNEKLFF. V gene TRBV5-1 combines with J gene TRBJ1-4; possibly TRBD1 for D (6 bases). The CDR3 contains 14 residues. The V and J ends lost 3 bases and 0 bases respectively, with 6 bases between them. The germline V gene encodes CDR1 SGHRS and CDR2 YFSETQ.

Note on this clonotype: One end of the junction does not line up with germline, which may come from a read error. V and J are TRBV28 and TRBJ1-6; the match to TRBD1 covers 8 bases. The germline V gene has CDR1 MDHEN and CDR2 SYDVKM. The CDR3 length is 16 residues. CDR3 sequence reads: CASSFQVDRVESPPHF. DNA for the CDR3: TGTGCCAGCAGTTTCCAAGTGGACAGGGTTGAGTCACCCCCCCACTTT. Filled out from reference TRBV28 and TRBJ1-6, the complete variable domain reads DVKVTQSSRYLVKRTGEKVFLECVQDMDHENMFWYRQDPGLGLRLIYFSYDVKMKEKGDIPEGYSVSREKKERFSLILESASTNQTSMYLCASSFQVDRVESPPHFGNGTRLTVT.

The chain has TRBV29-1 and TRBJ2-7; possibly TRBD2 for D (7 bases). V was shortened by 5 bases and J by 1 base, with 15 bases between the two germline ends. The germline V gene encodes CDR1 SQVTM and CDR2 ANQGSEA. This CDR3 is 14 amino acids long. The CDR3 here is CSVRGGVRSYEQYF. As DNA, the CDR3 is TGCAGCGTTCGAGGGGGGGTAAGATCCTACGAGCAGTACTTC.

In this sample, this clonotype turned up a few times. The CDR3 is CASSQALRGYTF. The CDR3 DNA sequence: TGTGCCAGCAGCCAAGCTCTGCGTGGCTACACCTTC. The chain recombines TRBV3-1 with TRBJ1-2; no clear D gene. CDR3 length equals 12 residues. The V end lost 1 base, the J end lost 7 bases, and 7 bases lay between the germline ends. From germline, CDR1 is LGHDT and CDR2 YNNKEL (reference sequence).

This clonotype was observed many times. The chain has TRBV28 and TRBJ2-1, with 16 bases lining up with TRBD2. Unmatched junction bases numbered 1, after V lost 1 base and J lost 4 bases. Per germline, CDR1 MDHEN and CDR2 SYDVKM. The CDR3 length is 17 residues. DNA for the CDR3: TGTGCCAGCAGTTTATTGGGACTAGCGGGAGGGTACAATGAGCAGTTCTTC. Protein sequence: CASSLLGLAGGYNEQFF.

This clonotype showed up many times. This chain uses TRBV5-1 with TRBJ2-5; the D call may be TRBD1 or TRBD2 (5 bases each). This CDR3 spans 13 amino acids. Germline CDR1 SGHRS, CDR2 YFSETQ. Trimming took off 3 bases at V and 2 bases at J, with 8 bases between the two ends. The CDR3 coding sequence is TGCGCCAGCAGCTGGGACGTACAAGAGACCCAGTACTTC. This codes for CASSWDVQETQYF.

This clonotype showed up many times. The gene calls are TRBV7-2 and TRBJ1-6, with TRBD1 matching over 7 bases. The V gene end was trimmed by 0 bases and the J gene end by 9 bases; junction bases not matched to a gene: 2. The length of the CDR3 is 14 residues. Germline CDR1 is SGHTA and CDR2 is FQGNSA. The CDR3 DNA reads as TGTGCCAGCAGCTTAGCAGGGGGCGTTTCACCCCTCCACTTT. It encodes CASSLAGGVSPLHF.

This clonotype was counted at least ten times. This chain uses TRBV24-1 with TRBJ1-2; TRBD1 is a possible D gene (6 bases). Germline CDR1 reads KGHDR; CDR2 reads SFDVKD. The germline V and J ends were trimmed by 2 bases and 3 bases, with 15 bases remaining between them. The CDR3 is 16 amino acids. DNA for the CDR3: TGTGCCACCAGTGATTCCCCTCAGACAGGACACTATGGCTACACCTTC. It yields the protein CATSDSPQTGHYGYTF.

CDR3 sequence reads: CASSYWQPEETQYF. DNA for the CDR3: TGTGCCAGCAGCTATTGGCAGCCAGAAGAGACCCAGTACTTC. The chain uses TRBV13 and TRBJ2-7; the D is unclear. The better agreement between TRBJ2-5 and the DNA end casts doubt on the J call. The CDR3 has 14 residues. Germline V gene lookup returns CDR1 PRHDT and CDR2 FYEKMQ (reference sequence).

This clonotype was recorded only once. The chain employs TRBV5-1 and TRBJ2-3, with 8 bases fitting TRBD2. Germline CDR1 is SGHRS and CDR2 is YFSETQ. The CDR3 is 17 residues long. Losses at the gene ends were 4 bases for V and 1 base for J; bases not matched to a gene: 11. The CDR3 protein is CASSAQTSVLRTDTQYF. The CDR3 nucleotides are TGCGCCAGCAGCGCTCAGACTAGCGTCCTCCGCACAGATACGCAGTATTTT.

This clonotype showed up just a few times. The J gene is TRBJ2-7, the V gene TRBV6-1; no clear D. The length of the CDR3 is 16 residues. Germline CDR1 is MNHNS and CDR2 is SASEGT. Trimming left V 5 bases short and J 2 bases short, with 19 bases between. The CDR3 is CASSSRAPRQAYEQYF. The CDR3 DNA is TGTGCCAGCAGTTCCCGTGCCCCTAGACAAGCCTACGAGCAGTACTTC.

The chain employs TRBV20-1 and TRBJ1-1; D call uncertain. CDR1 DFQATT and CDR2 SNEGSKA come from the germline V gene (reference sequence). V dropped 6 bases and J dropped 3 bases, with 11 bases sitting between them. CDR3 size: 12 residues. CDR3: CSAFLGDTEAFF. The DNA of the CDR3 is TGCAGTGCCTTTCTGGGCGACACTGAAGCTTTCTTT.

This clonotype occurred many times. The V and J genes are TRBV6-5 and TRBJ2-5, with TRBD1 identical over 8 bases. From germline, CDR1 is MNHEY and CDR2 SVGAGI. CDR3 length: 12 amino acids. The junction had 0 bases not matched to a gene; V was cut back by 2 bases and J by 7 bases. The CDR3 protein is CASSYTGGTQYF. Written as DNA, the CDR3 is TGTGCCAGCAGTTACACAGGGGGGACCCAGTACTTC.

The V gene is TRBV29-1, the J gene TRBJ2-5; the match to TRBD1 covers 7 bases. The germline CDR1 and CDR2 sequences are SQVTM and ANQGSEA. V lost 7 bases and J lost 13; bases outside the gene matches: 15. CDR3 length equals 12 residues. The CDR3 spells CSGMTGTYERYF. The CDR3 nucleotides are TGCAGCGGTATGACAGGGACCTACGAGCGGTACTTC. The entire variable domain, with the rest obtained from reference TRBV29-1 and TRBJ2-5, is as follows: SAVISQKPSRDICQRGTSLTIQCQVDSQVTMMFWYRQQPGQSLTLIATANQGSEATYESGFVIDKFPISRPNLTFSTLTVSNMSPEDSSIYLCSGMTGTYERYFGPGTRLLVL.